Sequencing of this T cell receptor beta chain was carried out in a study of cytomegalovirus exposure and HLA in healthy donors. General study points: Earlier findings revealed that most TCR beta V segments proved productive either about 87% or about 30% of the time. A later analysis showed that HLA-associated TCR beta chains had undergone more clonal expansion than equally common others.

Regarding this clone: What it recognizes is unknown.

From germline, CDR1 is WNHNN and CDR2 SYGVQD (reference sequence). The CDR3 is 20 residues long. Trimming took 2 bases from V and 0 from J; bases not matched to a gene: 13. The PCR had 60 Vbeta and 13 Jbeta primers. This table comes from immunoSEQ multiplex PCR, and its TCRdb copy is limited to in-frame clones, with some not included. The sample has approximately 140,000 clones, roughly 77% seen once. Sequencing input: PBMCs. The rearrangement joins TRBV10-1 to TRBJ2-6, with TRBD1 matching over 7 bases. This clonotype was sampled from a human donor in good health. The CDR3: CASSEGTPGQHSSGANVLTF. Here the CDR3 DNA reads TGCGCCAGCAGTGAGGGGACACCGGGACAGCATTCCTCTGGGGCCAACGTCCTGACTTTC.